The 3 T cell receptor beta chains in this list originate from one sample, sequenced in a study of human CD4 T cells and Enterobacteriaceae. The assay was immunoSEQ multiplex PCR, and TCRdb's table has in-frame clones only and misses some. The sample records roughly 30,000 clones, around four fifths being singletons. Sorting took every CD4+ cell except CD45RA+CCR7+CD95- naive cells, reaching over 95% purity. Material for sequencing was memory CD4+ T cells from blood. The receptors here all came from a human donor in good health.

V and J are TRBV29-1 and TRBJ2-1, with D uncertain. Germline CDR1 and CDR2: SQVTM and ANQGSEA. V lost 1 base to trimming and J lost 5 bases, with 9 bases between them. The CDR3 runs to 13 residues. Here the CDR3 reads CSVEGLTDNEQFF. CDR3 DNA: TGCAGCGTTGAAGGATTGACCGACAATGAGCAGTTCTTC.

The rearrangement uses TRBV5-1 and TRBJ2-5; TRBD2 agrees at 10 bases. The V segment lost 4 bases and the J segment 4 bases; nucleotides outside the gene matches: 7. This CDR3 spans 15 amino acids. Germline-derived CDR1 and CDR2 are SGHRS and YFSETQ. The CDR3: CASSRTSGVSETQYF. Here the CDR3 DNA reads TGCGCCAGCAGCCGAACTAGCGGGGTATCAGAGACCCAGTACTTC.

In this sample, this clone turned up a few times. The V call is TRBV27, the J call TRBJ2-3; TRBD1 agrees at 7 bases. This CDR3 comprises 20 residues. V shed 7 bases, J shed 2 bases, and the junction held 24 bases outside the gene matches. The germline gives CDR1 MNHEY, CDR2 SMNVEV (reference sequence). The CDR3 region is CASIPSRGSWNRGFTDTQYF. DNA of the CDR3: TGTGCCAGCATCCCCTCCAGGGGGTCTTGGAACCGAGGTTTCACAGATACGCAGTATTTT.